The present T cell receptor (beta chain) was sequenced within a study of T cell clones after liver transplantation. Profiled with immunoSEQ multiplex PCR; TCRdb holds only in-frame clones, not every one. Here the sample spans some 80,000 clones, roughly four fifths being singletons. The TCR sequence derives from a human patient who received a liver transplant. Some T cells here may be from the graft donor. The sequenced sample was CD4+ T cells from blood, obtained almost 47 months after liver transplant.

The chain's CDR3 is CASSMGTNEKLFF. In DNA form, the CDR3 reads TGCGCCAGCAGCATGGGTACAAATGAAAAACTGTTTTTT. The chain combines TRBV5-1 with TRBJ1-4; no clear D. V lost 4 bases and J 5 bases, leaving 9 bases between the germline ends. CDR1 and CDR2 (germline): SGHRS, YFSETQ. The CDR3 runs 13 residues. Complete variable domain (other parts from reference TRBV5-1 and TRBJ1-4): KAGVTQTPRYLIKTRGQQVTLSCSPISGHRSVSWYQQTPGQGLQFLFEYFSETQRNKGNFPGRFSGRQFSNSRSEMNVSTLELGDSALYLCASSMGTNEKLFFGSGTQLSVL.